Listed below are T cell receptor beta chains from one sample, sequenced in a study of shared clonotypes between healthy human individuals. Repertoires were generated with immunoSEQ multiplex PCR, while TCRdb's copy carries only in-frame clones and drops some. The repertoire holds some 300,000 clones, with 73% as singletons. Sequencing was done on a sample of memory CD4+ T cells sorted from blood. Receptors were obtained from a man aged 30-40 years in good health. Each CDR3 is given with its conserved first and last residue. D genes are given only for firm matches. Clone size is given for some rows only: seen once, a few or many times, or a class if the clone is expanded.

NA,TRBV10-3,TRBJ2-1,NA,CAISPSSYNEQFF,TGTGCCATCAGTCCTTCCTCCTACAATGAGCAGTTCTTC
TRBD1,TRBV10-3,TRBJ2-2,NA,CATQGQATGELFF,TGTGCCACTCAGGGACAGGCGACCGGGGAGCTGTTTTTT
TRBD2,TRBV30,TRBJ2-1,NA,CAWSPTKLQLAPEQFF,TGTGCCTGGAGTCCGACCAAACTACAACTAGCGCCGGAGCAGTTCTTC
TRBD1,TRBV5-6,TRBJ2-7,NA,CASSSPHRGPYEQYF,TGTGCCAGCAGCTCACCGCACAGGGGTCCCTACGAGCAGTACTTC
NA,TRBV11-3,TRBJ2-7,few,CASSFGGDEQYF,TGTGCCAGCAGCTTTGGAGGGGACGAGCAGTACTTC
NA,TRBV5-1,TRBJ2-4,NA,CASRAFGAGAKNIQYF,TGCGCCAGCAGAGCATTTGGCGCAGGGGCCAAAAACATTCAGTACTTC
NA,TRBV5-5,TRBJ2-1,NA,CASRRGQIYNEQFF,TGTGCCAGCAGGAGAGGACAGATTTACAATGAGCAGTTCTTC
TRBD2,TRBV27,TRBJ2-7,NA,CASSSGQTSLPYEQYF,TGTGCCAGCAGTTCCGGCCAGACTAGCCTTCCCTACGAGCAGTACTTC
TRBD2,TRBV7-3,TRBJ2-2,NA,CASSLSSGAGELFF,TGTGCCAGCAGCTTATCTAGCGGAGCCGGGGAGCTGTTTTTT
NA,TRBV5-1,TRBJ1-1,NA,CASSLSSGNTEAFF,TGCGCCAGCAGCTTATCCTCGGGGAACACTGAAGCTTTCTTT
NA,TRBV4-3,TRBJ2-7,NA,CASSQSGSNSYEQYF,TGCGCCAGCAGCCAATCGGGCAGCAACTCCTACGAGCAGTACTTC
NA,TRBV10-3,TRBJ1-5,NA,CAISAGGDGNQPQHF,TGTGCCATCAGTGCGGGGGGCGACGGCAATCAGCCCCAGCATTTT
NA,TRBV5-1,TRBJ2-2,many,CASSLTSQVLDPGELFF,TGCGCCAGCAGCTTGACAAGTCAGGTCTTAGATCCCGGGGAGCTGTTTTTT